Each of the 25 T cell receptor beta chains below was sequenced from the same sample in a study of cytomegalovirus exposure and HLA in healthy donors. 13 Jbeta primers and 60 Vbeta primers were used for the PCR. Assay used: immunoSEQ multiplex PCR; TCRdb lists only in-frame clones, some missing. The data contain around 220,000 clones, 60% to 80% of them singletons. The sample was PBMCs. All receptors derive from a man aged 18 to 30 in good health and CMV-seronegative.

This clone was detected once. The rearrangement uses TRBV5-1 and TRBJ2-7; 9 bases align to TRBD1. After removal of 4 bases from V and 5 bases from J, the junction contained 7 bases not matched to a gene. Germline V gene lookup returns CDR1 SGHRS and CDR2 YFSETQ. The CDR3 is 14 amino acids. CDR3 sequence (DNA): TGCGCCAGCAGCAGACTACAGGGGGCCGACGAGCAGTACTTC. This encodes CASSRLQGADEQYF.

In this sample, this clone turned up once. CDR3 nucleotide sequence: TGTGCCTGGGTACAGGGGAGCGCTGAAGCTTTCTTT. Amino acids: CAWVQGSAEAFF. V is TRBV30 and J is TRBJ1-1; 7 bases align to TRBD1. The V and J ends lost 5 bases and 6 bases, in that order; junction bases with no gene match: 6. Germline V CDR1 and CDR2: GTSNPN, SVGIG (reference sequence). This CDR3 has 12 amino acids.

This clone is a singleton in its sample. This chain connects TRBV29-1 to TRBJ2-7; TRBD1 aligns across 7 bases. The CDR3 has 14 residues. The V gene end was trimmed by 6 bases and the J gene end by 0 bases; junction bases not matched to a gene: 8. Looked up from germline, CDR1 is SQVTM and CDR2 is ANQGSEA. Written as DNA, the CDR3 is TGCAGCGTCCAGGACAGGTCATCCTCCTACGAGCAGTACTTC. This codes for CSVQDRSSSYEQYF.

CDR3 loop: CSVGVNTEAFF. The CDR3 bases are TGCAGTGTTGGAGTGAACACTGAAGCTTTCTTT. The genes are TRBV20-1 and TRBJ1-1; D unclear. The CDR3 is 11 residues long. With 7 bases removed from V and 0 bases from J, the gap between germline ends came to 6 bases. CDR1 DFQATT and CDR2 SNEGSKA come from the germline V gene (reference sequence).

The chain uses TRBV6-1 and TRBJ2-7, with D possibly being TRBD2 (6 bases). Trimming took off 3 bases at V and 3 bases at J, with 12 bases between the two ends. The CDR3 consists of 14 residues. Per germline, CDR1 MNHNS and CDR2 SASEGT. The CDR3 reads CASSEAGGDYEQYF. CDR3 in DNA: TGTGCCAGCAGTGAGGCAGGCGGGGACTACGAGCAGTACTTC.

The chain combines TRBV19 with TRBJ1-1; D possibly corresponds to TRBD1 (5 bases). Germline V gene data show CDR1 as LNHDA and CDR2 as SQIVND (reference sequence). This CDR3 contains 13 residues. Trimming took 5 bases from V and 11 from J, leaving 18 bases between them. CDR3 DNA: TGTGCCAGTAGTCCGGTAGGGGACTTAGAGGCTTTCTTT. Residues: CASSPVGDLEAFF. Drawing the rest from reference TRBV19 and TRBJ1-1, the complete variable domain is DGGITQSPKYLFRKEGQNVTLSCEQNLNHDAMYWYRQDPGQGLRLIYYSQIVNDFQKGDIAEGYSVSREKKESFPLTVTSAQKNPTAFYLCASSPVGDLEAFFGQGTRLTVV.

This chain uses TRBV10-1 with TRBJ2-7; possible D gene TRBD1, 6 bases. Germline V gene data show CDR1 as WNHNN and CDR2 as SYGVQD (reference sequence). Trimming took 5 bases from V and 2 from J, leaving 16 bases between them. The CDR3 covers 15 residues. This chain's CDR3 is CASSSVQGGAYEQYF. The CDR3 nucleotides read TGCGCCAGCAGTTCCGTACAGGGTGGGGCCTACGAGCAGTACTTC.

The J gene is TRBJ1-2, the V gene TRBV18, with TRBD1 matching 8 bases. The trim removed 1 base at V and 4 bases at J, leaving 8 bases unmatched. This CDR3 is built from 16 residues. CDR1 is KGHSH, CDR2 LQKENI, per germline. The CDR3 bases are TGTGCCAGCTCACCACAATCTCAGGGGGCAGGCTATGGCTACACCTTC. Amino acid sequence: CASSPQSQGAGYGYTF.

On this clone: Its ends do not fully match the called genes, so a read error is possible. The chain carries TRBV4-1 and TRBJ1-1; 9 bases map to TRBD1. Germline CDR1 is MGHRA and CDR2 is YSYEKL. The CDR3 is 15 residues long. CDR3 sequence: CASSQDPGQGAEAFF. The CDR3 DNA reads as TGTGCCAGCAGCCAAGACCCGGGACAGGGAGCTGAAGCTTTCTTT.

This clone was observed a handful of times. The chain joins TRBV5-6 to TRBJ1-2, with a possible D match to TRBD1 (5 bases). V dropped 0 bases and J dropped 7 bases, with 10 bases sitting between them. Germline V gene data show CDR1 as SGHDT and CDR2 as YYEEEE. This CDR3 spans 13 amino acids. CDR3 region: CASSLDRTSGYTF. DNA for the CDR3: TGTGCCAGCAGCTTGGACAGGACTAGTGGCTACACCTTC.

This sequence joins TRBV28 and TRBJ1-2; 7 bases match TRBD1. This CDR3 has 14 amino acids. Germline assignment: CDR1 MDHEN and CDR2 SYDVKM. V lost 5 bases to trimming and J lost 4 bases; unmatched junction nucleotides: 7. CDR3 amino acids: CASSPGQDTYGYTF. The CDR3 coding sequence is TGTGCCAGCAGTCCAGGACAGGACACCTATGGCTACACCTTC.

V and J are TRBV6-5 and TRBJ2-5, with TRBD2 as a possible D gene (5 bases). With the DNA end fitting TRBJ2-7 better, the J assignment may be wrong. Germline assignment: CDR1 MNHEY and CDR2 SVGAGI. The CDR3 length is 15 residues. The CDR3 DNA sequence: TGTGCCAGCAGTTACCCAGCTGGGGAGACCGTCGAGCAGTACTTC. Its protein is CASSYPAGETVEQYF.

The chain couples TRBV30 to TRBJ2-7; D is possibly TRBD1 (6 bases). From germline, CDR1 is GTSNPN and CDR2 SVGIG (reference sequence). The CDR3 length is 14 residues. V lost 4 bases, J lost 3 bases, and 16 bases lay in between. The CDR3 reads CAWTRGTQNYEQYF. CDR3 DNA sequence: TGTGCCTGGACTAGGGGGACGCAGAACTACGAGCAGTACTTC.

V and J are TRBV28 and TRBJ2-7, with TRBD1 matching over 7 bases. The V gene end was trimmed by 3 bases and the J gene end by 0 bases; junction bases not matched to a gene: 2. CDR1 is MDHEN and CDR2 is SYDVKM in the germline V gene. This CDR3 region has 14 residues. CDR3 amino acids: CASSLTGSSYEQYF. CDR3 nucleotides: TGTGCCAGCAGTTTGACAGGGAGCTCCTACGAGCAGTACTTC.

The genes are TRBV18 and TRBJ2-3, with 15 nucleotides matching TRBD2. The CDR3 is 19 amino acids. J was trimmed by 2 bases and V by 4 bases; bases with no gene match: 10. The germline V gene has CDR1 KGHSH and CDR2 LQKENI. This CDR3 reads CASSLGLAGGRPLTDTQYF. The CDR3 DNA sequence: TGTGCCAGCTCACTCGGACTAGCGGGAGGGAGACCCCTCACAGATACGCAGTATTTT.

The chain carries TRBV19 and TRBJ1-1; no clear D. Looked up from germline, CDR1 is LNHDA and CDR2 is SQIVND (reference sequence). The ends were cut back, 7 bases at V and 0 bases at J, with 9 bases in the middle. There are 13 residues in the CDR3. CDR3 nucleotide sequence: TGTGCCAGTATTGCACAGCTGAACACTGAAGCTTTCTTT. Translated, it gives CASIAQLNTEAFF.

The chain carries TRBV9 and TRBJ2-1; 7 bases agree with TRBD2. Trimming at V came to 3 bases and at J to 0 bases, leaving 6 bases not matched to a gene. CDR3 length: 16 amino acids. The germline CDR1 and CDR2 sequences are SGDLS and YYNGEE. DNA of the CDR3: TGTGCCAGCAGCGCTCTAGCGGAGCACTCCTACAATGAGCAGTTCTTC. It translates to CASSALAEHSYNEQFF. The variable domain in full, with the rest retrieved from reference TRBV9 and TRBJ2-1, is DSGVTQTPKHLITATGQRVTLRCSPRSGDLSVYWYQQSLDQGLQFLIQYYNGEERAKGNILERFSAQQFPDLHSELNLSSLELGDSALYFCASSALAEHSYNEQFFGPGTRLTVL.

The table lists this clone with a count of one. CDR3 DNA: TGTGCCAGCAGCTTGGGCACAGGGTACGCCCAGCCCCAGCATTTT. Translating gives CASSLGTGYAQPQHF. The rearrangement links TRBV5-6 to TRBJ1-5; tentatively, D is TRBD1 (6 bases). The V and J ends lost 0 bases and 7 bases respectively, with 14 bases between them. The CDR3 has 15 residues. Germline V gives CDR1 SGHDT, CDR2 YYEEEE.

The gene calls are TRBV5-1 and TRBJ1-4; TRBD1 aligns across 10 bases. The CDR3 is 16 residues long. From germline, CDR1 is SGHRS and CDR2 YFSETQ. The ends lost 0 bases at V and 8 bases at J; junction bases unmatched: 7. As DNA, the CDR3 is TGCGCCAGCAGCTTGGGACAGGGGGCGTTTCAGGAAAAACTGTTTTTT. This codes for CASSLGQGAFQEKLFF.

This clone was seen more than once but under ten times. The sample holds other DNA sequences that translate to the same CDR3. The chain couples TRBV30 to TRBJ1-1, with TRBD1 as a possible D gene (5 bases). Germline CDR1 is GTSNPN and CDR2 is SVGIG (reference sequence). Trimming left V 2 bases short and J 1 base short, with 8 bases between. This CDR3 spans 13 amino acids. The chain's CDR3 is CAWSRGENTEAFF. For the CDR3, the DNA is TGTGCCTGGAGTCGGGGGGAGAACACTGAAGCTTTCTTT.

The chain is built from TRBV27 and TRBJ1-5, with D maybe TRBD1 (5 bases). Per the germline V gene, CDR1 is MNHEY and CDR2 is SMNVEV (reference sequence). V gave up 5 bases and J gave up 7 bases, with 12 bases separating them. This CDR3 is built from 13 residues. CDR3 sequence reads: CASSIRVEQPQHF. CDR3 bases: TGTGCCAGCAGTATCAGGGTAGAGCAGCCCCAGCATTTT.

The chain joins TRBV2 to TRBJ1-2; the D gene is possibly TRBD1 (5 bases). CDR3 length: 14 amino acids. Looked up from germline, CDR1 is SNHLY and CDR2 is FYNNEI. Deletions cut 5 bases from V and 3 bases from J, with 13 bases between. In DNA form, the CDR3 reads TGTGCCAGCAGTTGGCGTCTAGGGGACTATGGCTACACCTTC. This translates into CASSWRLGDYGYTF.

The V gene is TRBV10-3, the J gene TRBJ2-7; a weak D match, TRBD1 (5 bases). Germline V gives CDR1 ENHRY, CDR2 SYGVKD. CDR3 length: 13 amino acids. V was trimmed by 7 bases and J by 4 bases, leaving 14 bases between them. The CDR3 protein is CAITSGAKYEQYF. Here the CDR3 DNA reads TGTGCCATCACGAGTGGGGCAAAGTACGAGCAGTACTTC.

The J gene is TRBJ1-5, the V gene TRBV19, with 11 bases aligning to TRBD1. Per the germline V gene, CDR1 is LNHDA and CDR2 is SQIVND (reference sequence). V trimming: 7 bases; J trimming: 1 base; junction bases outside the gene matches: 6. This CDR3 has 16 residues. The CDR3 protein is CASNGQGALSNQPQHF. CDR3 DNA sequence: TGTGCCAGTAACGGACAGGGGGCTTTAAGCAATCAGCCCCAGCATTTT.

This chain links TRBV7-3 with TRBJ2-5, with D possibly being TRBD1 (6 bases). The CDR3 is 14 residues long. Deletions cut 5 bases from V and 1 base from J, with 11 bases between. Per germline, CDR1 SGHTA and CDR2 FQGTGA. The CDR3 DNA sequence: TGTGCCAGCAGCCAAGGACAGAGCCAAGAGACCCAGTACTTC. Translation gives CASSQGQSQETQYF.